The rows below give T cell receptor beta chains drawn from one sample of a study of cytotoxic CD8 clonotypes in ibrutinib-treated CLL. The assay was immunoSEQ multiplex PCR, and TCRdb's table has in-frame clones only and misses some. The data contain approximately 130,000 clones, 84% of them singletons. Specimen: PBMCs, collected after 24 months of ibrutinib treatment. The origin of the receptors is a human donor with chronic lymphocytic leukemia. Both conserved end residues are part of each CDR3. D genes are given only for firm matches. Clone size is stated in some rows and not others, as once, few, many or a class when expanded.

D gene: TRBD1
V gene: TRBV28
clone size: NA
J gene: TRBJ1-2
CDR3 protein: CASSIGTARPFRYGYTF
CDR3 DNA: TGTGCCAGCAGCATCGGGACAGCCCGCCCTTTTCGCTATGGCTACACCTTC

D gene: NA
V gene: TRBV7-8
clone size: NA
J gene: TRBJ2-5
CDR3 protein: CASSLASPAGAQYF
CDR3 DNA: TGTGCCAGCAGCTTAGCTTCGCCAGCCGGGGCCCAGTACTTC

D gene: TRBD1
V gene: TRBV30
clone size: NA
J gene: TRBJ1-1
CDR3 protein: CAWSSRQGAFGNTEAFF
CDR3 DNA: TGTGCCTGGAGTAGCCGACAGGGGGCTTTTGGGAACACTGAAGCTTTCTTT

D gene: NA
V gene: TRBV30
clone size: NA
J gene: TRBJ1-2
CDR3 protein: CAWTKNGPVYGYTF
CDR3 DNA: TGTGCCTGGACCAAAAACGGACCGGTCTATGGCTACACCTTC

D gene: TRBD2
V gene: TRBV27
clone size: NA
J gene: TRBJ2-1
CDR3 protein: CASSPYQTGTSGGAAEQFF
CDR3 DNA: TGTGCCAGCAGTCCCTATCAAACCGGGACTAGCGGGGGGGCAGCTGAGCAGTTCTTC

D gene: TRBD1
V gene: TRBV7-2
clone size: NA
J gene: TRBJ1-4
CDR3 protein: CASSWDRAAATNEKLFF
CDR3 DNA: TGTGCCAGCAGCTGGGACAGGGCGGCTGCAACTAATGAAAAACTGTTTTTT

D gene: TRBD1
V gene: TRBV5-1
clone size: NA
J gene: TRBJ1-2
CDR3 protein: CASSSGQGGYYGYTF
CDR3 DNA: TGCGCCAGCAGCTCAGGACAGGGAGGGTACTATGGCTACACCTTC

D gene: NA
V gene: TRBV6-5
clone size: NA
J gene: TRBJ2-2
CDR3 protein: CASNLAGSGELFF
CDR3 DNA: TGTGCCAGCAACTTAGCAGGGAGCGGGGAGCTGTTTTTT

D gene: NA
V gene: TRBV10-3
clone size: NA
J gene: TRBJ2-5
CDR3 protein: CAISESGTPGEETQYF
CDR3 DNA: TGTGCCATCAGTGAGTCTGGAACCCCGGGTGAAGAGACCCAGTACTTC

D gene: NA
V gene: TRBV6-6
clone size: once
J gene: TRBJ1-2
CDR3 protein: CASTGWGADYGYTF
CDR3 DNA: TGTGCCAGCACGGGGTGGGGGGCGGACTATGGCTACACCTTC

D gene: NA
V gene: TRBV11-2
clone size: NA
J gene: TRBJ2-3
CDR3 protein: CASSQQIATDTQYF
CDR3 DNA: TGTGCCAGCAGCCAACAGATAGCCACAGATACGCAGTATTTT

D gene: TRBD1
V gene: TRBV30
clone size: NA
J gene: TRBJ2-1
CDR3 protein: CAFRLRQGLHNEQFF
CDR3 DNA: TGTGCCTTCCGATTACGACAGGGTCTACACAATGAGCAGTTCTTC

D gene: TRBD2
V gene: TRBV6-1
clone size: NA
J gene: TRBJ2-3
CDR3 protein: CASSEGRTSGFTDTQYF
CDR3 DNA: TGTGCCAGCAGCGAAGGGCGGACTAGCGGGTTCACAGATACGCAGTATTTT

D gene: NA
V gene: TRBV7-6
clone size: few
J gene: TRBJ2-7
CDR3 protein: CASSSSGGFSSYEQYF
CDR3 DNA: TGTGCCAGCAGCTCGAGCGGAGGCTTCAGCTCCTACGAGCAGTACTTC

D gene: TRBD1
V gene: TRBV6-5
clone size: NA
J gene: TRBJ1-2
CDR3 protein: CASSARQGGPYGYTF
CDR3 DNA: TGTGCCAGCAGTGCTAGACAGGGAGGCCCCTATGGCTACACCTTC

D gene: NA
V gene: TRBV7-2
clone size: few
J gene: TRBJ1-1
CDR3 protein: CASSLGLENTEAFF
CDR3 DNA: TGTGCCAGCAGCTTAGGTCTGGAGAACACTGAAGCTTTCTTT

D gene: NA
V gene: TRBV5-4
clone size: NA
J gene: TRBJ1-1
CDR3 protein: CASSARFQGSYTEAFF
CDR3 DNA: TGTGCCAGCAGCGCACGCTTTCAGGGGTCGTACACTGAAGCTTTCTTT

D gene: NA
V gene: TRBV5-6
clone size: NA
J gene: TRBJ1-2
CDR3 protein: CASSLGTRHNYGYTF
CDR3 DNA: TGTGCCAGCAGCTTGGGAACACGCCATAACTATGGCTACACCTTC

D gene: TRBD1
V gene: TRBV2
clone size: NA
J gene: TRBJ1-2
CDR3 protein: CASKGGTASNYGYTF
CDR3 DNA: TGTGCCAGCAAAGGTGGGACAGCTTCTAACTATGGCTACACCTTC

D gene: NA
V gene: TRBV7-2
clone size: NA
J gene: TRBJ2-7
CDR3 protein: CASSLAGGSYEQYF
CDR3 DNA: TGTGCCAGCAGCTTAGCGGGGGGCTCCTACGAGCAGTACTTC

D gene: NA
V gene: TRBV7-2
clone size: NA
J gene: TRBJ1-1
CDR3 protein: CASSFSMDFTEAFF
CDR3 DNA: TGTGCCAGCAGCTTTTCGATGGACTTCACTGAAGCTTTCTTT

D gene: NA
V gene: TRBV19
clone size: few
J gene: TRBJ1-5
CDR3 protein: CASSDRPYQPQHF
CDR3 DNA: TGTGCCAGTAGCGACAGGCCGTATCAGCCCCAGCATTTT

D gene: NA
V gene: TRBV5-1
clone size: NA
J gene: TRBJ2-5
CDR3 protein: CASNLVGAQETQYF
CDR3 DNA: TGCGCCAGCAACCTTGTGGGGGCCCAAGAGACCCAGTACTTC

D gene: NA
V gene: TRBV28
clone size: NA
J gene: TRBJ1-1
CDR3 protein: CASSLAGTPEAFF
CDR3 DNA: TGTGCCAGCAGTTTGGCAGGGACGCCTGAAGCTTTCTTT

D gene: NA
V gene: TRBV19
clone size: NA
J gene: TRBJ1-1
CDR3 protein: CASSPHQMNTEAFF
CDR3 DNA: TGTGCCAGTAGTCCTCATCAGATGAACACTGAAGCTTTCTTT

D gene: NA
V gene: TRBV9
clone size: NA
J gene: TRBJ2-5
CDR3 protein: CASSVARDKGETQYF
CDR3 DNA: TGTGCCAGCAGCGTAGCCAGGGATAAGGGAGAGACCCAGTACTTC

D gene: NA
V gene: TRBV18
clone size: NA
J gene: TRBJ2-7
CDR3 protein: CASGDQYEQYF
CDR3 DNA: TGTGCCAGCGGGGATCAATACGAGCAGTACTTC

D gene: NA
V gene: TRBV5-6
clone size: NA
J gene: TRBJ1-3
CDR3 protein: CASSFPGSGNTIYF
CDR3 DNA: TGTGCCAGCAGCTTTCCGGGGTCTGGAAACACCATATATTTT

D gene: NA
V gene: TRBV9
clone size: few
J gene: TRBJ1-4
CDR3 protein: CASSPSIAVGAEGEKLFF
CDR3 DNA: TGTGCCAGCAGCCCCAGTATTGCTGTTGGGGCGGAAGGTGAAAAACTGTTTTTT

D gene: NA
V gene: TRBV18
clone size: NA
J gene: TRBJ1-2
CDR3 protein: CASSFGEFDGYTF
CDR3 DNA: TGTGCCAGCTCATTCGGCGAGTTCGATGGCTACACCTTC

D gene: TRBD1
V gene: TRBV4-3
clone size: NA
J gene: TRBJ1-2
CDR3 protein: CASSQDLYEGGSYGYTF
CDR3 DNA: TGCGCCAGCAGCCAAGATCTTTATGAAGGGGGCTCCTATGGCTACACCTTC

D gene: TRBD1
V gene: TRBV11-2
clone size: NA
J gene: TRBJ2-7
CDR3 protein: CASNKDRGRNEQYF
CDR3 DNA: TGTGCCAGCAACAAAGACAGGGGGCGTAACGAGCAGTACTTC

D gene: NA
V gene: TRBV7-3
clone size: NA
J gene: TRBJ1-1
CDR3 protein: CASSFWGGASNTEAFF
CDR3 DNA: TGTGCCAGCAGCTTCTGGGGGGGCGCATCGAACACTGAAGCTTTCTTT

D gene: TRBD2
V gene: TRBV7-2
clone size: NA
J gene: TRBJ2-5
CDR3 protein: CASSTGTSGGARETQYF
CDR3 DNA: TGTGCCAGCAGCACCGGGACTAGCGGGGGGGCCCGTGAGACCCAGTACTTC

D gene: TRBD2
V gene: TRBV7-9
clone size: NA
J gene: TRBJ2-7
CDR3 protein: CASSPGLVGQYEQYF
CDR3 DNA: TGTGCCAGCAGCCCTGGACTAGTCGGACAATACGAGCAGTACTTC

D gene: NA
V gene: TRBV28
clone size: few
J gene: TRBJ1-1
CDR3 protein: CASSRTGTQNTEAFF
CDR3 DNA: TGTGCCAGCTCTCGTACAGGGACTCAGAACACTGAAGCTTTCTTT

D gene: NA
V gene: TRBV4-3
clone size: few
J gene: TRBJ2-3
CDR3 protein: CASSQGGEWGDTQYF
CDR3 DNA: TGCGCCAGCAGCCAAGGTGGTGAGTGGGGGGATACGCAGTATTTT

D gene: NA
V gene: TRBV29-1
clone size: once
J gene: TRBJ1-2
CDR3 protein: CSVQVNYGYTF
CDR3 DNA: TGCAGCGTTCAGGTGAACTATGGCTACACCTTC

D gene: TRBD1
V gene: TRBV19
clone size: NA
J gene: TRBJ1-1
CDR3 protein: CASSIGTALEAFF
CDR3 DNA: TGTGCCAGTAGTATTGGGACAGCCCTTGAAGCTTTCTTT

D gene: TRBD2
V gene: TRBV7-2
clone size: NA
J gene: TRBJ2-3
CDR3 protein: CASSGGTSGESTDTQYF
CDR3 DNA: TGTGCCAGCAGCGGTGGGACTAGCGGGGAGAGCACAGATACGCAGTATTTT

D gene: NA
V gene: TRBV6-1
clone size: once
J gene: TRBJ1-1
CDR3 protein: CASTDTHDEAFF
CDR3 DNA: TGTGCCAGCACCGATACCCACGATGAAGCTTTCTTT

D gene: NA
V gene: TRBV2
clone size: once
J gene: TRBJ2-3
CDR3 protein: CASSGKRDTQYF
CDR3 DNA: TGTGCCAGCAGTGGGAAAAGAGATACGCAGTATTTT

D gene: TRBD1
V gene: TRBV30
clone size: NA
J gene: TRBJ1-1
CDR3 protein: CAWNQGGNTEAFF
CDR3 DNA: TGTGCCTGGAACCAGGGGGGCAACACTGAAGCTTTCTTT

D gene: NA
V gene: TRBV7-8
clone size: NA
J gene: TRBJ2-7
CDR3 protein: CASSLPGHEGRQYF
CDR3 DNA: TGTGCCAGCAGCTTACCGGGACACGAGGGCCGGCAGTACTTC

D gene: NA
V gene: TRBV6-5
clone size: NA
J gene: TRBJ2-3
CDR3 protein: CASSFEPKGSTDTQYF
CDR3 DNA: TGTGCCAGCAGTTTCGAACCCAAAGGAAGCACAGATACGCAGTATTTT

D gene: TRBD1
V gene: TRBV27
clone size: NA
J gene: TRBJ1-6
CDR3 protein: CASSKAGTGFFSPLHF
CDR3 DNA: TGTGCCAGCAGTAAGGCCGGGACAGGGTTTTTTTCACCCCTCCACTTT

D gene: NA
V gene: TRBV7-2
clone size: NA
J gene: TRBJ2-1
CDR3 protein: CASSSQTLYNEQFF
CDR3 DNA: TGTGCCAGCAGCTCCCAGACACTTTACAATGAGCAGTTCTTC

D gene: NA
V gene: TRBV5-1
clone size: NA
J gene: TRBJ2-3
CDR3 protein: CASSYGGSTDTQYF
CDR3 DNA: TGCGCCAGCAGCTACGGCGGTAGCACAGATACGCAGTATTTT

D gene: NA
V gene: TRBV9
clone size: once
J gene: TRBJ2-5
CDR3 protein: CASSVEAGQETQYF
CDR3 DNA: TGTGCCAGCAGCGTAGAGGCAGGTCAAGAGACCCAGTACTTC

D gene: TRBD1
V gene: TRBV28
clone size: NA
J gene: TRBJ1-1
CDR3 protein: CASRKQTGSGTEAFF
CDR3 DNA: TGTGCCAGCAGGAAACAGACAGGGTCGGGCACTGAAGCTTTCTTT